Given below is one T cell receptor beta chain in context. Primers included in the PCR were 60 Vbeta and 13 Jbeta primers. Sequencing was performed with immunoSEQ multiplex PCR; in TCRdb, only in-frame clones are kept and a portion is missing. The repertoire consists of tens of thousands of clones, with more than 65% occurring once and the leading ten covering 9% to 13%. The source of the sample is a study of cytomegalovirus exposure and HLA in healthy donors. The CDR3 is 14 amino acids. Germline V gene data show CDR1 as SNHLY and CDR2 as FYNNEI. V shed 2 bases and J shed 3 bases, with 11 bases lying between them.

This receptor was identified in a male donor in good health and CMV-seropositive. The chain is built from TRBV2 and TRBJ2-7; a possible D gene is TRBD1 (5 bases). Material: PBMCs. In DNA, the CDR3 is TGTGCCAGCAGTGAACAGGGTTTCGTCTACGAGCAGTACTTC. Its translation: CASSEQGFVYEQYF.